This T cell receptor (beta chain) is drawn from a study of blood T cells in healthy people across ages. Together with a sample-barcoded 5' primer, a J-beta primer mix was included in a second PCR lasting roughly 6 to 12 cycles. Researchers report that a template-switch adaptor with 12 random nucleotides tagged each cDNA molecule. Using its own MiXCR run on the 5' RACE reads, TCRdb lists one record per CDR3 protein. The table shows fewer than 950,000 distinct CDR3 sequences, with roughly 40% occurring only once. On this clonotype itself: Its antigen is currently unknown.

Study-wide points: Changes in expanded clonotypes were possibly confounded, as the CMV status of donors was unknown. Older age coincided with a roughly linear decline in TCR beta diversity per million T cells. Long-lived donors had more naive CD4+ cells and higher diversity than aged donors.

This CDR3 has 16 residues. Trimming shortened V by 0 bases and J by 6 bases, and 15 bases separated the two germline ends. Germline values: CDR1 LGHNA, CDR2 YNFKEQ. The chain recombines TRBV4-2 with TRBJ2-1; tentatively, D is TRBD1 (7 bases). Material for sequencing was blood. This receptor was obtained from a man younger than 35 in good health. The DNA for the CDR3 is TGTGCCAGCAGCCAAGATGATGGAGGGGGCGGCAATGAGCAGTTCTTC. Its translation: CASSQDDGGGGNEQFF.